The present T cell receptor (beta chain) was sequenced within a study of cytomegalovirus exposure and HLA in healthy donors (dated by TCRdb to about 2017). A note on the overall study: An earlier analysis of several hundred of the donors reported approximately 290 Gb of sequence data and 120 million or so unique TCR beta sequences from around 200 million T cells. The T cell repertoires of 700 or so subjects were profiled by immunosequencing and related to cytomegalovirus serostatus. Genome-wide SNP genotypes for about 55% of the roughly 670 donors were used in a later genetic analysis, which treated that subset as a discovery cohort. Donor age, sex, ethnicity and CMV serostatus were compiled alongside the repertoire data. The study combined high-throughput TCR immunosequencing, statistical association of individual TCRs with disease status, and machine learning to predict cytomegalovirus infection status. On average, roughly 200,000 unique TCR beta nucleotide sequences were sequenced per donor among more than 350 genotyped donors of the cohort, with about 19% of those sequences being non-productive. Both class I and class II loci were covered by HLA typing, at four-digit resolution. To decide whether each TCR beta V gene segment behaved as functional or pseudogenic, an earlier analysis of fewer than 750 of the donors relied on high-throughput TCR beta sequencing. In a later analysis, previously published TCR beta repertoires from roughly 710 donors were re-analyzed and high-resolution HLA genotyping was added so that TCR occurrence patterns could be studied. The number of typed donors differed by locus: about 620-640 for A, B, C, DRB1 and DQB1; approximately 520 for DQA1; some 610 for DPA1; and around 490 for DPB1. Rather than using new phenotypic data, the later analysis identified candidate immune exposures from TCR beta sequences and from how often those sequences occurred across donors. The study aimed to test whether signatures of past pathogen exposure could be identified by cataloging public T cell receptors. All discovery cohort repertoires had been generated using a single sequencing platform. A separate validation cohort of some 130 different subjects was used in addition to the roughly 620-subject first cohort. Of the 350 to 400 genotyped donors, 81% fell in the genetic ancestry cluster associated with self-reported Caucasian donors. Because of strong linkage in the cohort, five DR-DQ haplotypes were treated as single units for association and clustering. About 280 gigabases of sequencing data and tens of millions of unique TCR sequences made up an early release that covered under 750 HLA-typed donors.

Notes on this clone: Its antigen has not been determined. The sample holds no much larger clone one base away, and base qualities are not on file.

The study at large found these results: While some public TCRs were present in many individuals, most TCR sequences turned up only very rarely across donors. It was suggested by the authors that the approach could potentially be generalized to other disease states and immunological phenotypes. A later genetic analysis reported fewer N-insertions in productive TCRs among donors in an Asian-associated ancestry cluster than the roughly 700-donor mean. A total of fewer than 200 TCR beta chains were listed by the study as associated with cytomegalovirus. Specific HLA alleles were associated with around 18,000 TCR beta sequences at a false discovery rate of 0.05 in a later analysis. A further reported finding was that TCR beta sequences accurately predicted the HLA-A and HLA-B alleles for most subjects in the first cohort. A later analysis found that most CMV-associated TCR beta chains appeared HLA-restricted, with HLA associations seemingly driven largely by CMV exposure. Linkage disequilibrium might explain the correlated functional status among segregating V segments, but an unknown experimental factor could not be excluded. A cluster of highly shared sequence variants was judged likely to represent a technical artifact of the sequencing pipeline. According to a later analysis, parvovirus B19, influenza, CMV and Epstein-Barr virus appeared linked to several top co-occurrence clusters. Because HLA typing was missing for some donors at each locus, association tests included only the typed subset. A few of the identified cytomegalovirus-associated TCR beta chains were confirmed in vitro to be specific for cytomegalovirus antigens. Only TCR beta chains were sequenced in this cohort, and the absence of alpha or paired-chain data limited detectable features. In an earlier analysis of 587 of the donors, most TCR beta V segments were observed in productive rearrangements about 87% or about 30% of the time, broadly matching IMGT annotations. In a later analysis, HLA-associated TCR beta chains showed more clonal expansion and lower generation probabilities than non-associated chains that were equally common. Because the 87-base-pair reads could not distinguish some IMGT-functional V segments, including TRBV6-2 and TRBV6-3, those segments were excluded. In a later genetic analysis, a missense DCLRE1C variant was associated with V-gene and J-gene trimming of TCR beta chains, and the association was replicated in an independent cohort. When HLA alleles, especially DR and DQ, strongly co-occurred, TCR associations were difficult to assign to individual alleles. In both the original and validation cohorts, the classifier was reported to diagnose cytomegalovirus status with high specificity and sensitivity. Because counts were too low, some 17 rarely observed V segments, including chromosome 9 orphons, were excluded from the earlier analysis of around 640 of the donors. Roughly uniform sequencing depth across donors was assumed in presence/absence analyses, although this assumption may not hold. In a later analysis, the rate of TCR association differed among HLA loci, with DRB1 alleles having the most associated TCRs and HLA-C alleles having the fewest. Immune exposure information for the cohort was limited to CMV serostatus.

The cohort was made up of hundreds of healthy bone marrow donors. At the time of sampling, every cohort member was nominally healthy, though immune exposures that went unrecorded were likely present. The donor tested CMV seropositive, placing the donor among the roughly 300 seropositive members of the cohort. Every donor gave a peripheral blood sample, and the peripheral blood mononuclear cells from that sample were used for TCR beta sequencing. The Qiagen DNeasy Blood Extraction Kit was used to extract genomic DNA from the blood cell samples. Per the germline V gene, SGHRS is the CDR1 and YFSETQ is the CDR2. Its CDR3 holds 14 amino acids, cysteine through phenylalanine. Only the CDR3 DNA is retained, 42 bases long and in frame from the first base. V is pared back by 1 base and J by 0 bases, with 7 bases lying between the germline termini. Preparation of the library involved the immunoSEQ multiplex PCR assay. A mixture of 60 forward primers for TCR Vbeta segments and 13 reverse primers for TCR Jbeta segments was used in the multiplex PCR. A multiplex PCR assay on genomic DNA amplified the CDR3 region of rearranged TCR beta genes. On the Illumina HiSeq System, the amplified TCR beta libraries were sequenced as 87-base-pair reads. The study's own analysis went as follows. Across the 500 to 750 repertoires, a later analysis counted around 80 million unique TCR beta chains, 9.5 million to 13 million of which were shared by at least two donors. Raw reads were error-corrected and collapsed into unique sequences with a nearest-neighbor algorithm that merged closely related sequences to remove PCR and sequencing errors. Alignment of CDR3 sequences to IMGT reference sequences was used to assign V, D and J gene segments. For a sequence to be retained, a match of at least six nucleotides to both a V gene segment and a J gene segment was required. A rearrangement counted as productive if the CDR3 had no stop codons and remained in frame with V and J, and every other rearrangement counted as non-productive. Following IMGT convention, CDR3 was defined as the stretch from the second conserved V-encoded cysteine up to the conserved J-encoded phenylalanine. The earlier analysis of about 610 of the donors excluded sequences that lacked an unambiguous match to a single V gene segment. An earlier analysis of fewer than 750 of the donors called V segments functional above 56.7% productive rearrangements and segregating when the between-donor standard deviation exceeded 5%. A statistical classification framework was built to diagnose cytomegalovirus status from the catalog of TCR beta chain sequences. V and J gene assignment, in a later analysis, came from comparing TCR nucleotide sequences with IMGT/GENE-DB human TR gene sequences. In a later analysis, CDR3 sequences and most-parsimonious VDJ recombination scenarios were assigned using the TCRdist pipeline. In a later analysis, every TCR beta chain was defined by the combination of its CDR3 amino acid sequence and its V-gene family, and reads without a unique V-gene family were dropped. As a way to deal with suspected cross-contamination and a sequencing artifact, a later analysis dropped 450 to 600 nucleotide sequences that were highly shared and had low generation probability. A later analysis calculated a clonal expansion index for each public chain from normalized within-repertoire ranks of inferred template counts. A later analysis computed generation probabilities with a VDJ recombination model fitted to out-of-frame rearrangements, and checked the results against IGoR. In a later analysis, hypergeometric tests were used to score TCR-TCR, TCR-HLA and TCR-CMV co-occurrence, with a repertoire-size bias correction applied to TCR pairs. A later analysis estimated false discovery rates by permuting HLA or CMV assignments 20 times. In a later analysis, co-occurring TCRs were grouped with DBSCAN, and TCRdist sequence similarity was added when clustering was performed within HLA-allele-positive subsets. Repertoires with fewer than 30,000 or more than 120,000 public chains, plus five repertoires with anomalous nucleotide sharing, were excluded from co-occurrence clustering. TCRdb retrieved this table from immuneACCESS and kept in-frame rearrangements only. Not all clones are present; in checked studies, unresolved V genes account for under half, and no reason is known for the remainder. From that table come the V and J calls and clone size; the DNA was used to work out D and trimming. Across this sample there are 100,000 to 150,000 clones, with around 72% seen only once. The top ten constitute around 9.1% of the sample.

Recombination joined TRBV5-1 with TRBJ1-1, with the identity of the D gene unclear. The TCR was taken from a woman aged 50 to 60 in good health and CMV-seropositive. Sequenced material: PBMCs. The CDR3 sequence is CASSLQVMNTEAFF. The DNA is as follows: TGCGCCAGCAGCTTGCAGGTAATGAACACTGAAGCTTTCTTT.